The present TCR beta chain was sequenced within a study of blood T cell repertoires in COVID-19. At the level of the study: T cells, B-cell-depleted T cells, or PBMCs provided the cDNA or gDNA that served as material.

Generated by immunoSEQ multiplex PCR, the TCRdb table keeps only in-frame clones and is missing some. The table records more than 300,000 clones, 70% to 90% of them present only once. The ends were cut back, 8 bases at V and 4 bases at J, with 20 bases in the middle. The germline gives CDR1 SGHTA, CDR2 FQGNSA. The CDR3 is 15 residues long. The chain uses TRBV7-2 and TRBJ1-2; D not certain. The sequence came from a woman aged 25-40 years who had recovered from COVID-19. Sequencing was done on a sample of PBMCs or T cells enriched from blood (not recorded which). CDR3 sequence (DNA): TGTGCCAGCGCACTAGCAGGCCCAAACATCTATGGCTACACCTTC. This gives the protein CASALAGPNIYGYTF.